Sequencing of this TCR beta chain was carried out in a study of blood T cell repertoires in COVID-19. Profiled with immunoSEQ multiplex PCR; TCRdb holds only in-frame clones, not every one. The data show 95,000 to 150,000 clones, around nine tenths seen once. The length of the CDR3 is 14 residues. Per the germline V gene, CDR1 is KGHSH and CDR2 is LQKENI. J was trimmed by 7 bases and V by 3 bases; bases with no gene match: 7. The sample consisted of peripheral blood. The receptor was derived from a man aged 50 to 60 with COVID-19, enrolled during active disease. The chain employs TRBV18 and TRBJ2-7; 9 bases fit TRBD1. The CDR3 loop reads CASSPVQGAGEQYF. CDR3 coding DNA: TGTGCCAGCTCACCGGTACAGGGGGCGGGGGAGCAGTACTTC.